This T cell receptor beta chain came from a study of T-cell reconstitution after alpha-beta-depleted transplantation in children (dated by TCRdb to between 2015 and 2016). Study-wide context: Using TCR repertoire profiling, the study quantitatively followed how T-cell immune reconstitution unfolded in children after TCRalphabeta/CD19-depleted allogeneic hematopoietic cell transplantation.

This clonotype was recorded a few times. Its antigen remains unidentified. Nothing much larger sits one base from this clone, and base qualities are not available. CDR3 length: 13 amino acids, cysteine to phenylalanine. Here the CDR3 DNA is all that survives: 39 bases in frame from base 1. CDR1 is given as SGHRS and CDR2 as YFSETQ, both from the germline V gene. Compared with germline, V lacks 5 bases and J lacks 4 bases; bases without a gene match: 5. The library was obtained by PCR. The listed sequencing device is Illumina HiSeq 2500. TCR libraries were prepared with molecular barcoding, using unique molecular identifiers to normalize TCRbeta repertoire quantification. TCRdb's own reprocessing of the public reads used fastp at Q25 and MiXCR and kept productive beta chains. Entries that share a CDR3 protein sequence are merged under the most common genes and DNA. This sample gives 350,000 to 450,000 distinct CDR3 sequences in total; over 20% of them show up just once. In total, the top ten clones hold 3% to 4.5% of the sample.

This receptor chain uses TRBV5-1 and TRBJ1-2, with TRBD1 matching 7 junction bases. Sequenced here: PBMCs from the stem cell graft donor, sampled from the stem cell graft. This TCR derives from a human donor who donated a stem cell graft to a child with acute myeloid leukemia. The nucleotide sequence is TGCGCCAGCAGGGAGGGGGCTGGCTATGGCTACACCTTC. Its protein is CASREGAGYGYTF.